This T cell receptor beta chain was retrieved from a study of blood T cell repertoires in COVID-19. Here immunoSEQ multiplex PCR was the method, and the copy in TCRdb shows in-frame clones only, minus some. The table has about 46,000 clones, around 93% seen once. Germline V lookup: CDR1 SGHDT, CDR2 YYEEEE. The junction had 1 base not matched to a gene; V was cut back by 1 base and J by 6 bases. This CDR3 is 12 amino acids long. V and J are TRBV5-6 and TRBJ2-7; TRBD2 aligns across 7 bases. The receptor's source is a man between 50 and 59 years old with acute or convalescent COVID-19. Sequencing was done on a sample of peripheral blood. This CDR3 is CASSLPSGEQYF. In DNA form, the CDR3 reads TGTGCCAGCAGCTTGCCTAGCGGCGAGCAGTACTTC.